This record covers a single T cell receptor (beta chain). The authors' processing: Nucleated cell counts were estimated from reference gene primer amplification. The repertoire was sequenced with immunoSEQ multiplex PCR; TCRdb's copy has only in-frame clones and lacks some. For V, J and clone size, that table is used; D and trimming come from the DNA. The sample holds hundreds of thousands of clones, over 75% seen once. Two negative PCRs, clearance, or symptom resolution had been documented for recovered Cohort 3 donors. The record originates from a study of blood T cell repertoires in COVID-19. Study overall: Material from acute and convalescent COVID-19 was sourced from the United States, Italy and Spain.

The germline V gene encodes CDR1 SGHRS and CDR2 YFSETQ. The J segment lost 4 bases and the V segment lost 0 bases, leaving 5 bases of the junction unmatched. This CDR3 spans 18 amino acids. This chain links TRBV5-1 with TRBJ2-1; 15 nucleotides line up with TRBD2. This clonotype was obtained from a young man who had recovered from COVID-19. Sequencing was carried out using PBMCs or T cells enriched from blood (not recorded which). The CDR3 nucleotides read TGCGCCAGCAGCTTGGGCGGACTAGCGGGGGGGACGTACAATGAGCAGTTCTTC. Translation gives CASSLGGLAGGTYNEQFF.